A single sample gave rise to the 12 T cell receptor beta chains below, sequenced in a study of cytomegalovirus exposure and HLA in healthy donors. PCR was performed using 60 Vbeta and 13 Jbeta primers. The repertoire was sequenced with immunoSEQ multiplex PCR; TCRdb's copy has only in-frame clones and lacks some. The data hold around 300,000 clones, with 70% to 90% observed a single time. Sequenced sample: PBMCs. The receptors here all came from a woman aged 40-49 years in good health and CMV-seropositive.

The rearrangement uses TRBV4-2 and TRBJ2-7; weak D call: TRBD2 (5 bases). CDR1 is LGHNA, CDR2 YNFKEQ, per germline. V was pared by 1 base and J by 3 bases, with 13 bases between. The CDR3 covers 15 residues. CDR3 loop: CASSQVGNEGYEQYF. CDR3 DNA sequence: TGTGCCAGCAGCCAAGTTGGTAATGAGGGCTACGAGCAGTACTTC.

The V call is TRBV2, the J call TRBJ2-7; D gene unclear. Trimming shortened V by 4 bases and J by 0 bases, and 10 bases separated the two germline ends. The germline V gene has CDR1 SNHLY and CDR2 FYNNEI. The length of the CDR3 is 14 residues. CDR3 loop: CASSVSYISYEQYF. CDR3 sequence (DNA): TGTGCCAGCAGTGTGTCTTATATCTCCTACGAGCAGTACTTC.

The chain recombines TRBV11-2 with TRBJ2-3, with D perhaps TRBD1 (6 bases). The germline CDR1 and CDR2 sequences are SGHAT and FQNNGV. The CDR3 sequence is 16 residues long. V lost 1 base and J lost 2, with 13 bases in between. The CDR3 coding sequence is TGTGCCAGCAGCTTAGTTGCAGGGGCCTACACAGATACGCAGTATTTT. This translates into CASSLVAGAYTDTQYF.

This chain links TRBV7-2 with TRBJ1-2; 7 bases match TRBD1. The J segment lost 4 bases and the V segment lost 1 base, leaving 6 bases of the junction unmatched. Germline assignment: CDR1 SGHTA and CDR2 FQGNSA. This CDR3 has 15 amino acids. CDR3 nucleotides: TGTGCCAGCAGCTTAGGGGGACAGTCATCCTATGGCTACACCTTC. The encoded protein is CASSLGGQSSYGYTF.

The chain joins TRBV11-3 to TRBJ1-1, with 9 bases aligning to TRBD1. CDR3 length equals 14 residues. Germline V gene sequence: CDR1 SGHNT, CDR2 YENEEA. Trimming cost V 9 bases and J 8 bases; bases outside gene matches: 13. CDR3 region: CARQFRDRVFEAFF. CDR3 bases: TGTGCCAGACAATTCCGGGACAGGGTGTTCGAAGCTTTCTTT.

This rearrangement joins TRBV7-2 to TRBJ1-4, with D tentatively TRBD1 (6 bases). V dropped 0 bases and J dropped 12 bases, with 11 bases sitting between them. Germline V gene lookup returns CDR1 SGHTA and CDR2 FQGNSA. The CDR3 contains 13 residues. CDR3 loop: CASSLARGWELFF. Written as DNA, the CDR3 is TGTGCCAGCAGCTTAGCCAGGGGATGGGAACTGTTTTTT. Full variable domain (missing parts from reference TRBV7-2 and TRBJ1-4): GAGVSQSPSNKVTEKGKDVELRCDPISGHTALYWYRQSLGQGLEFLIYFQGNSAPDKSGLPSDRFSAERTGGSVSTLTIQRTQQEDSAVYLCASSLARGWELFFGSGTQLSVL.

V and J are TRBV19 and TRBJ2-3; TRBD2 agrees at 7 bases. The CDR3 length is 14 residues. The V gene's germline CDR1 is LNHDA and CDR2 SQIVND (reference sequence). The V segment lost 6 bases and the J segment 1 base; nucleotides outside the gene matches: 4. The CDR3 is CASSQRDRTDTQYF. CDR3 coding DNA: TGTGCCAGTAGCCAGCGGGACCGCACAGATACGCAGTATTTT.

The CDR3 DNA sequence: TGTGCCAGCAGCTTCTCCCGGGGTTGGGGCACTGAAGCTTTCTTT. Protein: CASSFSRGWGTEAFF. The chain couples TRBV5-6 to TRBJ1-1; D unclear. CDR1 is SGHDT, CDR2 YYEEEE, per germline. The CDR3 spans 15 residues. V lost 2 bases and J lost 4, with 15 bases in between.

This chain joins TRBV6-6 and TRBJ1-5, with 8 bases matching TRBD1. CDR1 and CDR2 (germline): MNHNY, SVGAGI (reference sequence). J lost 4 bases, V lost 5 bases, and 4 bases had no gene match. The CDR3 covers 14 residues. The CDR3 coding sequence is TGTGCCAGCAGTCCTACAGGGGGTAATCAGCCCCAGCATTTT. As protein: CASSPTGGNQPQHF.

The chain recombines TRBV10-3 with TRBJ2-1, with 10 bases lining up with TRBD2. This CDR3 has 16 residues. Germline-derived CDR1 and CDR2 are ENHRY and SYGVKD. The ends lost 1 base at V and 5 bases at J; junction bases unmatched: 5. The CDR3 nucleotides are TGTGCCATCAGTGAGTTACGGACTAGCGGAAACAATGAGCAGTTCTTC. Translation: CAISELRTSGNNEQFF.

The chain couples TRBV5-8 to TRBJ2-3; possible D gene TRBD1, 6 bases. With 0 bases removed from V and 1 base from J, the gap between germline ends came to 12 bases. Germline V gene sequence: CDR1 SGHTS, CDR2 YDEGEE. This CDR3 is built from 16 residues. The CDR3 DNA is TGTGCCAGCAGCTTGGTGTGGGGGCTGGGCACAGATACGCAGTATTTT. Residues: CASSLVWGLGTDTQYF.

The chain carries TRBV27 and TRBJ2-1; 7 bases align to TRBD1. CDR1 is MNHEY, CDR2 SMNVEV, per germline (reference sequence). This CDR3 comprises 17 residues. V gave up 5 bases and J gave up 8 bases; unmatched junction bases: 18. In DNA, the CDR3 is TGTGCCAGCAGTCTGACCTGGACAGGTAGTACAGACGATGAGCAGTTCTTC. This sequence encodes CASSLTWTGSTDDEQFF.